This is a list of T cell receptor beta chains from one sample in a study of memory CD4+ T cells and cytomegalovirus serostatus. Method: immunoSEQ multiplex PCR; TCRdb's copy keeps in-frame clones and lacks some. The sample records more than 45,000 clones, about 81% being singletons. The sequenced sample was memory CD4+ T cells from blood. The receptors were gathered from an adult in good health and CMV-seronegative. Both conserved end residues are part of each CDR3. A D gene is named only where the DNA matches it firmly. A row's size may be missing; if present it is once, few, many or a size class.

J gene	V gene	D gene	clone size	CDR3 length	CDR3 DNA	CDR3 protein
TRBJ1-2	TRBV28	-	-	15	TGTGCCAGCAGTTCCAGACGTAATACAGGGTATGGCTACACCTTC	CASSSRRNTGYGYTF
TRBJ2-2	TRBV7-2	-	-	15	TGTGCCAGCAGCTCACGACAGGAGCACACCGGGGAGCTGTTTTTT	CASSSRQEHTGELFF
TRBJ2-1	TRBV5-4	-	once	14	TGTGCCAGCAGCTTTGTCCGGGACTGGAAGAAGCAGTTCTTC	CASSFVRDWKKQFF
TRBJ2-7	TRBV9	-	-	15	TGTGCCAGCAGCGTAGGACAGGAGCGCACCTACGAGCAGTACTTC	CASSVGQERTYEQYF
TRBJ1-3	TRBV7-6	-	-	14	TGTGCCAGCGGTACGGTTAGCTCTGGAAACACCATATATTTT	CASGTVSSGNTIYF
TRBJ2-7	TRBV7-2	TRBD1	-	16	TGTGCCAGCAGCACCCGGGGGCCGGGACAGGGGCAACCAGAGTACTTC	CASSTRGPGQGQPEYF
TRBJ2-3	TRBV9	TRBD1	-	16	TGTGCCAGCAGCGTAAATACAGGGGGTTCTCAAGATACGCAGTATTTT	CASSVNTGGSQDTQYF
TRBJ1-1	TRBV5-4	TRBD1	-	16	TGCGCCAGCAGCCAAGATAATAAGGCAGGGGGCACTGAAGCTTTCTTT	CASSQDNKAGGTEAFF
TRBJ2-6	TRBV9	-	-	13	TGTGCCAGCAGCCCCCATGGGGCCAACGTCCTGACTTTC	CASSPHGANVLTF
TRBJ1-1	TRBV28	-	-	15	TGTGCCAGCAGTTTAGGGGGAAGTGGGAACACTGAAGCTTTCTTT	CASSLGGSGNTEAFF
TRBJ2-5	TRBV7-9	TRBD2	few	15	TGTGCCAGCAGGCCCCGGGAGGGAACCCGAGAGACCCAGTACTTC	CASRPREGTRETQYF
TRBJ2-7	TRBV5-4	-	once	15	TGTGCCAGCACCAGGGGGGGTAGCGGGACCTACGAGCAGTACTTC	CASTRGGSGTYEQYF
TRBJ1-2	TRBV19	TRBD1	-	15	TGTGCCAGTAGTATAAGGGGCAGGGGGAACTATGGCTACACCTTC	CASSIRGRGNYGYTF
TRBJ2-5	TRBV5-1	-	-	12	TGCGCCAGCCGGGGACTGCAAGAGACCCAGTACTTC	CASRGLQETQYF
TRBJ1-2	TRBV5-1	TRBD1	-	15	TGCGCCAGCAGCTTGCAAGGTCAGGGGGCAGGAGGCTACACCTTC	CASSLQGQGAGGYTF
TRBJ1-1	TRBV18	-	once	15	TGTGCCAGCTCACCGGCGGAGAGTATAAACACTGAAGCTTTCTTT	CASSPAESINTEAFF
TRBJ1-4	TRBV28	-	-	12	TGTGCCAGCAGTACAACTAATGAAAAACTGTTTTTT	CASSTTNEKLFF
TRBJ2-3	TRBV30	TRBD2	-	14	TGTGCCTGGAGCCGAAAAGCGGGAGAAGATACGCAGTATTTT	CAWSRKAGEDTQYF
TRBJ2-3	TRBV7-3	-	-	14	TGTGCCAGCAGCTTATCCCCTGTGGGAGATACGCAGTATTTT	CASSLSPVGDTQYF
TRBJ1-1	TRBV5-4	-	-	13	TGTGCCAGCAGCTTGACAGGGAACACTGAAGCTTTCTTT	CASSLTGNTEAFF
TRBJ2-3	TRBV28	-	few	13	TGTGCCAGCAGATCGGAGAGCACAGATACGCAGTATTTT	CASRSESTDTQYF
TRBJ1-2	TRBV5-1	TRBD1	-	14	TGCGCCAGCAGCTTGGGGGGTGCTGACAGGGCCAACACCTTC	CASSLGGADRANTF
TRBJ2-7	TRBV27	-	-	17	TGTGCCAGCAGTTTCCTCCCTAAGGGGGTTAGGCCCTACGAGCAGTACTTC	CASSFLPKGVRPYEQYF
TRBJ2-1	TRBV7-3	TRBD2	-	16	TGTGCCAGCAGCTTAAATGGGGTAGCGGGAAGGGGTGAGCAGTTCTTC	CASSLNGVAGRGEQFF
TRBJ1-1	TRBV6-5	TRBD1	-	14	TGTGCCAGCGTCCCGACAGGGGGGAAGACTGAAGCTTTCTTT	CASVPTGGKTEAFF
TRBJ2-7	TRBV11-2	-	once	17	TGTGCCAGCAGTCGCAAAACACAGGGAATTGGGGCCTACGAGCAGTACTTC	CASSRKTQGIGAYEQYF
TRBJ2-3	TRBV7-8	TRBD2	-	20	TGTGCCAGCAGCTCATTAATTCCGTCCGCGGGACTAGCGGGAAGCGGTACGCAGTATTTT	CASSSLIPSAGLAGSGTQYF
TRBJ2-5	TRBV29-1	-	-	11	TGCAGCGTGGGAGTGGGGGAGACCCAGTACTTC	CSVGVGETQYF
TRBJ2-4	TRBV5-1	-	-	14	TGCGCCAGCAGCTTACAGGACAGCTCGGGCATTCAGTACTTC	CASSLQDSSGIQYF
TRBJ1-5	TRBV29-1	-	-	14	TGCAGCGTGAAAGAGGGGCGACACAATCAGCCCCAGCATTTT	CSVKEGRHNQPQHF
TRBJ2-5	TRBV10-1	-	once	11	TGCGCCAGCAGTGAGTCGAAACGGCAGTACTTC	CASSESKRQYF
TRBJ2-7	TRBV11-3	-	-	15	TGTGCCAGCAGCTTGAATGTGGACACGTACTACGAGCAGTACTTC	CASSLNVDTYYEQYF
TRBJ1-1	TRBV19	-	-	15	TGTGCCAGTTCAGTCATTGACAGGCCGAACACTGAAGCTTTCTTT	CASSVIDRPNTEAFF
TRBJ1-2	TRBV6-5	-	few	15	TGTGCCAGCAGTTACTCGTTAGGGGAGGTCAATGGCTACACCTTC	CASSYSLGEVNGYTF
TRBJ2-1	TRBV5-6	TRBD2	-	14	TGTGCCAGCAGCCGTAGGTGGACTAGCGGTGAGCAGTTCTTC	CASSRRWTSGEQFF
TRBJ2-7	TRBV7-6	TRBD2	-	19	TGTGCCAGCAGCCCTAGCAGGCGGGAACTAGCGGGAGGGCTCTACGAGCAGTACTTC	CASSPSRRELAGGLYEQYF
TRBJ1-5	TRBV28	-	few	16	TGTGCCAGCAGTCCCCTAGATTGGCTAAATGGTCAGCCCCAGCATTTT	CASSPLDWLNGQPQHF
TRBJ2-5	TRBV7-6	TRBD2	few	17	TGTGCCAGCAGCTTAGGGGACCTAGCGGGAGGGCTAGAGACCCAGTACTTC	CASSLGDLAGGLETQYF
TRBJ2-7	TRBV7-2	TRBD1	-	13	TGTGCCAGCAGTAAGCAGGGGGCAGGCGAGCAGTACTTC	CASSKQGAGEQYF
TRBJ2-6	TRBV6-5	-	-	14	TGTGCCACCAGGGACCAGGGGTGGGCCAACGTCCTGACTTTC	CATRDQGWANVLTF
TRBJ2-7	TRBV18	-	-	14	TGTGCCAGCTCACCACTTCCGGGAACGGATGAGCAGTACTTC	CASSPLPGTDEQYF
TRBJ2-1	TRBV5-1	-	-	13	TGCGCCAGCAGCTTGGGAGTCGGCAATGAGCAGTTCTTC	CASSLGVGNEQFF
TRBJ1-2	TRBV5-4	-	-	14	TGTGCCAGCAGCTCGGGCGGTGCGGGCCAGGGCTACACCTTC	CASSSGGAGQGYTF
TRBJ2-6	TRBV2	-	-	14	TGTGCCAGCAGCCCTAACTCTGGGGCCAACGTCCTGACTTTC	CASSPNSGANVLTF
TRBJ2-5	TRBV30	TRBD1	few	13	TGTGCCTGGAGTGGGACAGGGGGAGAGACCCAGTACTTC	CAWSGTGGETQYF
TRBJ1-3	TRBV6-6	-	-	16	TGTGCCAGCAGTTACCCGGACTTTTACTCTGGAAACACCATATATTTT	CASSYPDFYSGNTIYF
TRBJ2-3	TRBV6-1	TRBD2	-	18	TGTGCCAGCAGTGACGGGGGGACTAGCGGGAGCGGCACAGATACGCAGTATTTT	CASSDGGTSGSGTDTQYF
TRBJ1-3	TRBV5-1	-	-	17	TGCGCCAGCAGCTTGGGTGTCAGAATAGCTTCTGGAAACACCATATATTTT	CASSLGVRIASGNTIYF
TRBJ2-1	TRBV19	-	-	22	TGTGCCAGTAGTATAGTAAGGTTTGGGCAGAACGGCCGGTTATTACCGGTCGATGAGCAGTTCTTC	CASSIVRFGQNGRLLPVDEQFF
TRBJ1-3	TRBV2	-	-	12	TGTGCCAGCAGTGAAGGGGGAAACACCATATATTTT	CASSEGGNTIYF
TRBJ1-2	TRBV30	TRBD1	-	13	TGTGCCTGGGACAGGGGGTGGGGAGATGGCTACACCTTC	CAWDRGWGDGYTF